This T cell receptor beta chain appears in the sequencing data of a study of blood T cell repertoires in COVID-19. CDR3 size: 14 residues. Germline assignment: CDR1 SEHNR and CDR2 FQNEAQ (reference sequence). The ends lost 4 bases at V and 3 bases at J; junction bases unmatched: 2. Sequenced by immunoSEQ multiplex PCR; TCRdb stores in-frame clones only, minus some. The data contain a few hundred thousand clones, 70% to 90% of them singletons. The source material was PBMCs or T cells enriched from blood (not recorded which). The TCR sequence derives from a woman younger than 45 who had recovered from COVID-19. The rearrangement uses TRBV7-9 and TRBJ2-7; TRBD2 matches 11 bases. CDR3 sequence reads: CASSSGLADYEQYF. The CDR3 region has the DNA TGTGCCAGCAGCTCGGGACTAGCGGACTACGAGCAGTACTTC.